This T cell receptor (beta chain) stems from a study of Graves' ophthalmopathy and Graves' hyperthyroidism. Study-wide results and caveats: Ophthalmopathy could be told apart from stable hyperthyroidism by a 13-signature model (approximately 91% sensitivity, around 81% specificity).

With a duration under 3 months, ophthalmopathy in the donors showed moderate-to-severe activity, CAS ≥3 and NOSPECS ≥4. Diagnosis was based on clinical symptoms, serum thyroxine, TRAb, thyroid ultrasound and orbital computed tomography. The authors used Ficoll-Paque density gradient centrifugation to separate PBMCs. The input was approximately 10 ml of fresh peripheral blood. This clonotype has ten or more counts. Its antigen is not known. The sequenced template was RNA, covering the TCR beta CDR3 region. RT-PCR was first run with HTBI primers, then multiplex PCR in a second round. One entry per CDR3 protein results from TCRdb running MiXCR on the multiplex PCR reads. Among 150,000 or so distinct CDR3 sequences listed, more than 30% were seen once. V was shortened by 6 bases and J by 7 bases, with 16 bases between the two germline ends. The CDR3 sequence is 14 residues long. The germline V gene encodes CDR1 MNHEY and CDR2 SMNVEV (reference sequence).

This receptor was taken from a woman aged 40-49 years with Graves' ophthalmopathy. The source material was peripheral blood. The rearrangement uses TRBV27 and TRBJ1-5; tentatively, D is TRBD1 (6 bases). The CDR3 region is CASSRTGIGQPQHF. In DNA form, the CDR3 reads TGTGCCAGCAGCCGTACAGGGATCGGGCAGCCCCAGCATTTT.